A selection of T cell receptor beta chains follows, all from one sample in a study of blood T cell repertoires in COVID-19. Some clones are missing from TCRdb's copy, which holds only in-frame ones; the method was immunoSEQ multiplex PCR. The sample carries approximately 89,000 clones, about 82% recorded once. Sequencing was done on a sample of peripheral blood. Source of these receptors: a woman aged 70-85 years with active or convalescent COVID-19. CDR3s include the opening cysteine and the closing phenylalanine or tryptophan. D genes are given only for firm matches. Expanded clones are given a class, and other clones once, few, many or no size at all.

j_gene: TRBJ2-1; d_gene: NA; abundance: NA; v_gene: TRBV7-2; CDR3nt: TGTGCCAGCAGCTTTAAGGGGAATGATAAAAATGAGCAGTTCTTC; CDR3aa: CASSFKGNDKNEQFF
j_gene: TRBJ1-5; d_gene: NA; abundance: NA; v_gene: TRBV18; CDR3nt: TGTGCCAGCTCAAGCGGCCAGAACAATCAGCCCCAGCATTTT; CDR3aa: CASSSGQNNQPQHF
j_gene: TRBJ2-3; d_gene: NA; abundance: NA; v_gene: TRBV18; CDR3nt: TGTGCCAGCTCACCACTAAGCGGAAGCACAGATACGCAGTATTTT; CDR3aa: CASSPLSGSTDTQYF
j_gene: TRBJ1-2; d_gene: NA; abundance: NA; v_gene: TRBV27; CDR3nt: TGTGCCAGCAGCCCAGGGTCCGTGGATGGCTACACCTTC; CDR3aa: CASSPGSVDGYTF
j_gene: TRBJ1-3; d_gene: TRBD1; abundance: NA; v_gene: TRBV7-2; CDR3nt: TGTGCCAGCAAGCAAGGGGGCCTCTCTGGAAACACCATATATTTT; CDR3aa: CASKQGGLSGNTIYF
j_gene: TRBJ2-7; d_gene: TRBD1; abundance: NA; v_gene: TRBV29-1; CDR3nt: TGCAGCGTTCACCGACAGGGACGCTACGAGCAGTACTTC; CDR3aa: CSVHRQGRYEQYF
j_gene: TRBJ1-2; d_gene: NA; abundance: NA; v_gene: TRBV7-9; CDR3nt: TGTGCCAGCAGCCCTAGCGGGTGGGGTTCCACCTATGGCTACACCTTC; CDR3aa: CASSPSGWGSTYGYTF
j_gene: TRBJ1-5; d_gene: TRBD1; abundance: NA; v_gene: TRBV19; CDR3nt: TGTGCCAGTAGTATGGGACAGGCCGGACTCTGGCAGGGGGCGGGTCAGCCCCAGCATTTT; CDR3aa: CASSMGQAGLWQGAGQPQHF
j_gene: TRBJ1-1; d_gene: TRBD1; abundance: NA; v_gene: TRBV19; CDR3nt: TGTGCCAGTAGTATAGCCAGGGGGCTCATGAACACTGAAGCTTTCTTT; CDR3aa: CASSIARGLMNTEAFF
j_gene: TRBJ2-7; d_gene: TRBD2; abundance: NA; v_gene: TRBV18; CDR3nt: TGTGCCAGCTCATCCGGACTAGCGACCGGCGAGCAGTACTTC; CDR3aa: CASSSGLATGEQYF
j_gene: TRBJ1-1; d_gene: NA; abundance: NA; v_gene: TRBV23-1; CDR3nt: TGCGCCAGCTCCCAAGACAGGAACACTGAAGCTTTCTTT; CDR3aa: CASSQDRNTEAFF
j_gene: TRBJ2-3; d_gene: TRBD2; abundance: NA; v_gene: TRBV7-9; CDR3nt: TGTGCCAGCAGCTTGGGGGGGTTAACAGATACGCAGTATTTT; CDR3aa: CASSLGGLTDTQYF
j_gene: TRBJ2-2; d_gene: NA; abundance: NA; v_gene: TRBV6-6; CDR3nt: TGTGCCAGCACCTCACTGGACTTGAGGGTCTGGGAGCTGTTTTTT; CDR3aa: CASTSLDLRVWELFF
j_gene: TRBJ1-1; d_gene: NA; abundance: NA; v_gene: TRBV4-3; CDR3nt: TGCGCCAGCAGCCACGACAGGAACACTGAAGCTTTCTTT; CDR3aa: CASSHDRNTEAFF
j_gene: TRBJ1-6; d_gene: TRBD1; abundance: NA; v_gene: TRBV27; CDR3nt: TGTGCCAGCAGTTTATCGGGCAGGGGGGAGTATAATTCACCCCTCCACTTT; CDR3aa: CASSLSGRGEYNSPLHF
j_gene: TRBJ2-7; d_gene: NA; abundance: NA; v_gene: TRBV3-1/TRBV3-2; CDR3nt: TGTGCCAGCAGCCAAGAAGTCTCAGGGGACAACGGAACCCCCTACGAGCAGTACTTC; CDR3aa: CASSQEVSGDNGTPYEQYF
j_gene: TRBJ2-7; d_gene: NA; abundance: NA; v_gene: TRBV5-1; CDR3nt: TGCGCCAGCAGCCAGGCTGGAGGGCACGAGCAGTACTTC; CDR3aa: CASSQAGGHEQYF
j_gene: TRBJ1-2; d_gene: TRBD1; abundance: NA; v_gene: TRBV5-6; CDR3nt: TGTGCCAGCAGCTTCACCCGGGACAGGATCTTC; CDR3aa: CASSFTRDRIF
j_gene: TRBJ2-3; d_gene: TRBD1; abundance: NA; v_gene: TRBV5-6; CDR3nt: TGTGCCAGCAGCATGATTATTGACAGGGGCAACACAGATACGCAGTATTTT; CDR3aa: CASSMIIDRGNTDTQYF
j_gene: TRBJ1-5; d_gene: NA; abundance: NA; v_gene: TRBV4-2; CDR3nt: TGTGCCAGCAGTCCCCTCCTGGCGGGAGATCAGCCCCAGCATTTT; CDR3aa: CASSPLLAGDQPQHF
j_gene: TRBJ1-1; d_gene: NA; abundance: few; v_gene: TRBV4-1; CDR3nt: TGCGCCAGCAGCCATCACCCATCCCAACGCGCTGAAGCTTTCTTT; CDR3aa: CASSHHPSQRAEAFF
j_gene: TRBJ2-7; d_gene: TRBD2; abundance: NA; v_gene: TRBV27; CDR3nt: TGTGCCAGCAGTTTAGGAGTAGCGGGGGGGACCCGTTCCTACGAGCAGTACTTC; CDR3aa: CASSLGVAGGTRSYEQYF
j_gene: TRBJ1-4; d_gene: NA; abundance: NA; v_gene: TRBV5-8; CDR3nt: TGTGCCAGCAGCTTCGGACAGACTACTAATGAAAAACTGTTTTTT; CDR3aa: CASSFGQTTNEKLFF
j_gene: TRBJ2-1; d_gene: NA; abundance: NA; v_gene: TRBV6-2/TRBV6-3; CDR3nt: TGTGCCAGCAGTTACAGTGTAGTACCCCAGTTCTTC; CDR3aa: CASSYSVVPQFF
j_gene: TRBJ1-2; d_gene: TRBD1; abundance: NA; v_gene: TRBV28; CDR3nt: TGTGCCATCGAGACAGGGTACGGGGACTATGGCTACACCTTC; CDR3aa: CAIETGYGDYGYTF